This T cell receptor (beta chain) comes out of a study of beta chain features in type 1 diabetes. The wider study: The study found patients and healthy donors alike in age, gender and cell yields. Study conclusions and caveats: More deletions and fewer insertions at VDJ junctions were seen in type 1 diabetes patients. Shortening that was moderate but significant affected the TCRB CDR3s of Type 1 diabetes patients in all four CD4+ subsets.

One heparinised draw of blood, averaging about 120 mL, came from each donor. Post-sort purity exceeded 98% for all sorted populations. This clone has more than one count but fewer than ten. Antigen: not known. The V end was cut by 5 bases, the J end by 5 bases, with 10 bases between. The CDR3 sequence is 13 residues long. The V gene's germline CDR1 is SGHTA and CDR2 FQGNSA. The authors reverse transcribed all of the isolated RNA, so sequencing captured expressed TCRB transcripts. Assay used: immunoSEQ multiplex PCR; TCRdb lists only in-frame clones, some missing. Counted here are 200,000 to 300,000 clones, roughly a tenth occurring once; the ten biggest clones make up 0.017%.

Material: naive CD4+ T cells from blood. The J gene is TRBJ1-5, the V gene TRBV7-2; D is ambiguous. The sequence was collected from a man aged 25-45 years with type 1 diabetes. The CDR3 DNA is TGTGCCAGCAGCCAAATCGAGGATCAGCCCCAGCATTTT. This encodes CASSQIEDQPQHF.